Described below is a single TCR beta chain sequence and its context. The data belong to a study of T cell changes during pregnancy in multiple sclerosis. V was cut by 4 bases and J by 5 bases, with 21 bases left in between. CDR3 size: 16 residues. In germline, CDR1 is PRHDT, CDR2 FYEKMQ (reference sequence). Profiled with immunoSEQ multiplex PCR; TCRdb holds only in-frame clones, not every one. This table has some 60,000 clones, approximately 92% appearing once. V is TRBV13 and J is TRBJ2-7, with D uncertain. The receptor comes from a female donor with multiple sclerosis, enrolled in a pregnancy study. Sequences were derived from peripheral blood, sampled in the first trimester of pregnancy. The CDR3 is CASSSVEHLGYHEQYF. The CDR3 DNA sequence: TGTGCCAGCAGCTCCGTGGAGCACCTCGGGTACCACGAGCAGTACTTC.